This T cell receptor beta chain was retrieved from a study of CD8 T cells in Susac syndrome. FACS enriched CD8+ TEMRA cells, while bulk CD8+ and CD4+ were negatively isolated. About 0.45 to 1 ug RNA was reverse transcribed with random hexamers. An immunoSEQ multiplex PCR amplified TCR beta CDR3 over 54 Vbeta and 13 Jbeta. MiXCR, applied by TCRdb to the immunoSEQ multiplex PCR reads, yields one record per CDR3 protein. The sample consists of around 170,000 distinct CDR3 sequences, 90% to 96% of them appearing once. Germline V gene lookup returns CDR1 KGHSH and CDR2 LQKENI. Deletions cut 1 base from V and 0 bases from J, with 9 bases between. This CDR3 is built from 15 residues.

The specimen was CD4+ T cells from PBMCs. The chain employs TRBV18 and TRBJ1-1, with D possibly being TRBD1 (6 bases). This clonotype was obtained from a human donor with Susac syndrome. Written as DNA, the CDR3 is TGTGCCAGCTCACCACTAGGGACACTGAACACTGAAGCTTTCTTT. This encodes CASSPLGTLNTEAFF.